This TCR beta chain was identified in a study of T-cell memory formation after mild COVID-19. Whole-study context: Each donor largely had its own TCR clusters. Overall study results and limits: Pre-infection memory contained some responding clones, which suggested that cross-reactive memory had joined.

In this sample, this clonotype turned up a few times. Its target is not known. Barcoded TCR alpha and TCR beta cDNA libraries with UMIs came from 5'RACE using constant-segment primers. TCRdb reanalysed the 5' RACE reads using MiXCR and keeps one entry per CDR3 protein. The data show about 350,000 distinct CDR3 sequences, with roughly 13% seen just once and roughly 20% held by the top ten. V lost 0 bases and J 4 bases, leaving 19 bases between the germline ends. The V gene's germline CDR1 is MGHRA and CDR2 YSYEKL. The length of the CDR3 is 18 residues. The sequence derives from a man younger than 30 who had mild COVID-19 (a few samples of this study predate the infection). Cell type and time point are not known. The genes are TRBV4-1 and TRBJ2-4; either TRBD1 or TRBD2 may supply D (5 bases each). The sequencing sample was made of PBMCs or a T cell subset sorted from them (not recorded which). CDR3 nucleotide sequence: TGCGCCAGCAGCCAAGATCTTCCCCGGGGCCTTAAAAAAAACATTCAGTACTTC. This encodes CASSQDLPRGLKKNIQYF.